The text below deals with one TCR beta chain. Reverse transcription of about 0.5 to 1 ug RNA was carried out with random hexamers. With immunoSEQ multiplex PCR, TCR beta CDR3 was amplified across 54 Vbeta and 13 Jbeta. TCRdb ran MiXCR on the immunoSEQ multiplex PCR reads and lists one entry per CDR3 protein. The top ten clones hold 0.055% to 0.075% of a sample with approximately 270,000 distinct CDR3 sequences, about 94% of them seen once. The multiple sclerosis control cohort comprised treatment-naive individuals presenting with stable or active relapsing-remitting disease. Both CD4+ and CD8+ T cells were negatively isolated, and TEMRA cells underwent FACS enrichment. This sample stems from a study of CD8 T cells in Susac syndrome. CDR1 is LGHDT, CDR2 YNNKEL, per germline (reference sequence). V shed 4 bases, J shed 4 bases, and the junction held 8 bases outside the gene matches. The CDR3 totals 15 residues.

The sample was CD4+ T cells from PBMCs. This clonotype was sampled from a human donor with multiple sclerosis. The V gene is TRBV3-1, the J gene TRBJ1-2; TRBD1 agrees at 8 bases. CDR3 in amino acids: CASSPQSGTGYGYTF. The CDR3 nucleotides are TGTGCCAGCAGCCCTCAGAGTGGGACAGGCTATGGCTACACCTTC.